These 10 T cell receptor beta chains originate from one sample sequenced in a study of Ad26.COV2.S vaccination and SARS-CoV-2 variants. Treatment defined: roughly 20 received Ad26.COV2.S at low or high dose, single or two shots; 5 received placebo; per-sample allocation not given. Samples analyzed were those drawn on day 63 after the first vaccine or placebo injection. Sequencing used immunoSEQ multiplex PCR; TCRdb keeps in-frame clones, though not all of them. This sample has hundreds of thousands of clones; more than 75% occur once, and the top ten carry around 3.5%. Source: peripheral blood, taken in a trial of Ad26.COV2.S vaccine versus placebo. These receptor sequences come from a person between 18 and 65 years old who received the Ad26.COV2.S COVID-19 vaccine or a placebo.

Remarks on this clone: Distinct nucleotide sequences in the sample also encode this CDR3. The chain carries TRBV2 and TRBJ1-1, with 7 bases fitting TRBD1. The V segment lost 2 bases and the J segment 1 base; nucleotides outside the gene matches: 4. CDR1 and CDR2 (germline): SNHLY, FYNNEI. CDR3 length: 15 residues. In DNA, the CDR3 is TGTGCCAGCAGTGAACAGGGGGTTAGGAACACTGAAGCTTTCTTT. It codes for CASSEQGVRNTEAFF.

The chain recombines TRBV11-3 with TRBJ2-1; 10 positions match TRBD2. Germline V gene data show CDR1 as SGHNT and CDR2 as YENEEA. After removal of 2 bases from V and 1 base from J, the junction contained 2 bases not matched to a gene. The length of the CDR3 is 16 residues. The CDR3 sequence is CASSLFSGGSYNEQFF. CDR3 bases: TGTGCCAGCAGCTTATTTAGCGGGGGGTCCTACAATGAGCAGTTCTTC.

The CDR3 region is CATSREPNSGNTIYF. The CDR3 coding sequence is TGTGCCACCAGCAGAGAACCCAACTCTGGAAACACCATATATTTT. This chain joins TRBV15 and TRBJ1-3; D gene ambiguous. The germline V and J ends were trimmed by 0 bases and 0 bases, with 6 bases remaining between them. Germline V gene data show CDR1 as LNHNV and CDR2 as YYDKDF (reference sequence). This CDR3 is 15 amino acids long.

This clone was recorded only once. DNA of the CDR3: TGTGCCAGCAGCCTCACCAACGGTGGAGAGGGTGGCTACACCTTC. Its translation: CASSLTNGGEGGYTF. J is TRBJ1-2 and V is TRBV3-1 (or the pseudogene TRBV3-2); D unresolved. The germline V and J ends were trimmed by 4 bases and 7 bases, with 19 bases remaining between them. Germline CDR1 is LGHDT and CDR2 is YNNKEL (reference sequence). This CDR3 comprises 15 residues.

The rearrangement links TRBV6-5 to TRBJ1-2; D unresolved. The V end lost 6 bases, the J end lost 4 bases, and 12 bases lay between the germline ends. CDR3 length: 13 amino acids. Germline values: CDR1 MNHEY, CDR2 SVGAGI. CDR3 protein: CASRRAAGYGYTF. The CDR3 DNA is TGTGCCAGCAGAAGGGCCGCCGGCTATGGCTACACCTTC.

This clone occurred once. The V gene is TRBV29-1, the J gene TRBJ1-4; no reliable D call. The CDR3 sequence is 17 residues long. V shed 0 bases and J shed 2 bases, with 16 bases lying between them. Looked up from germline, CDR1 is SQVTM and CDR2 is ANQGSEA. CDR3 region: CSVEDPKAPGTNEKLFF. The CDR3 DNA is TGCAGCGTTGAAGATCCAAAGGCCCCGGGGACTAATGAAAAACTGTTTTTT.

The J gene is TRBJ2-2, the V gene TRBV25-1; D remains unclear. This CDR3 spans 12 amino acids. The V gene's germline CDR1 is MGHDK and CDR2 SYGVNS. Deletions cut 8 bases from V and 5 bases from J, with 9 bases between. The CDR3 reads CASVPPTGELFF. The CDR3 coding sequence is TGTGCCAGCGTTCCACCGACCGGGGAGCTGTTTTTT.

The chain employs TRBV6-5 and TRBJ1-2, with no clear D. The CDR3 is 11 residues long. V was trimmed by 6 bases and J by 10 bases, leaving 12 bases between them. Germline CDR1 MNHEY, CDR2 SVGAGI. CDR3 loop: CASSAGRSYTF. In DNA form, the CDR3 reads TGTGCCAGCAGCGCAGGAAGGTCCTACACCTTC.

V usage is TRBV10-3 and J usage is TRBJ2-3, with D possibly matching TRBD2 (7 bases). The ends were cut back, 10 bases at V and 3 bases at J, with 17 bases in the middle. Germline CDR1 and CDR2: ENHRY and SYGVKD. The length of the CDR3 is 14 residues. Here the CDR3 reads CATKEGGATDTQYF. In nucleotides, the CDR3 is TGTGCCACTAAGGAAGGGGGGGCTACAGATACGCAGTATTTT.

The genes are TRBV6-6 and TRBJ2-2, with D possibly being TRBD2 (6 bases). The V gene lost 0 bases and the J gene lost 6 bases, with 14 bases spanning the gap. The CDR3 sequence is 16 residues long. The germline V gene has CDR1 MNHNY and CDR2 SVGAGI (reference sequence). The CDR3 sequence is CASSYSAGITAGELFF. The DNA of the CDR3 is TGTGCCAGCAGTTACTCGGCGGGGATTACGGCCGGGGAGCTGTTTTTT.